This T cell receptor beta chain appears in the sequencing data of a study of blood T cells in healthy people across ages. A few counts support this clonotype. The antigen remains undetermined. It was with a sample-barcoded 5' primer and a J-beta primer mix that a second PCR of roughly 7 to 12 cycles was run. TCRdb reprocessed the 5' RACE reads with MiXCR, giving one entry per CDR3 protein. This sample has over 600,000 distinct CDR3 sequences, with 40% to 45% found just once. Notes on the study in general: The lack of PBMC sorting stopped any conclusive naive versus antigen-experienced comparison. Long-lived and aged donors differed, with more naive CD4+ cells and higher diversity in the long-lived.

Germline V gives CDR1 MNHEY, CDR2 SVGEGT. CDR3 length: 15 residues. Trimming cost V 6 bases and J 4 bases, with 17 bases left between them. This receptor was obtained from a man older than 75 in good health. The specimen sequenced was blood. This chain uses TRBV6-2 or TRBV6-3 with TRBJ2-3, with a tentative D call TRBD2 (6 bases). The CDR3 DNA sequence: TGTGCCAGCAGCCCGGGTAGCGGATGGGCAGATACGCAGTATTTT. Translating gives CASSPGSGWADTQYF.